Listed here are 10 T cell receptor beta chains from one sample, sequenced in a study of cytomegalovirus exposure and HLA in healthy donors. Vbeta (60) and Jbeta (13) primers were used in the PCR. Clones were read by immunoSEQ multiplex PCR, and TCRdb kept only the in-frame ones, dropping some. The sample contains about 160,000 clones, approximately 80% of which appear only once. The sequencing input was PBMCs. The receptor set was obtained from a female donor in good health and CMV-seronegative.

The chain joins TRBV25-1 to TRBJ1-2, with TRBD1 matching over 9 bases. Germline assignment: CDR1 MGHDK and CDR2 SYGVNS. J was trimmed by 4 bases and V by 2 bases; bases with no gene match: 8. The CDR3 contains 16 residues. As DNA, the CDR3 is TGTGCCAGCAGTGAAGGAGGGACAGGGAAACTCTATGGCTACACCTTC. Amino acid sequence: CASSEGGTGKLYGYTF.

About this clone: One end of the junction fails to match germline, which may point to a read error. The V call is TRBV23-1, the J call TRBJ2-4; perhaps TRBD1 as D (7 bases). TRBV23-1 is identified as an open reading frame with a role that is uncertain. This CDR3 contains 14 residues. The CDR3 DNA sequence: TGCGCCAGCAGGGAGGGGACAGCCAAAAACAGTCAGTACTTC. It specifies CASREGTAKNSQYF.

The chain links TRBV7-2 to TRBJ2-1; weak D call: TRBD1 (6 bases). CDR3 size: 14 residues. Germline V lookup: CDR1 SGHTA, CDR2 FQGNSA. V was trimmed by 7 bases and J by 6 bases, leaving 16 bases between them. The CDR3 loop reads CASMAGELRNEQFF. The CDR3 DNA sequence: TGTGCCAGCATGGCAGGGGAATTGCGCAATGAGCAGTTCTTC.

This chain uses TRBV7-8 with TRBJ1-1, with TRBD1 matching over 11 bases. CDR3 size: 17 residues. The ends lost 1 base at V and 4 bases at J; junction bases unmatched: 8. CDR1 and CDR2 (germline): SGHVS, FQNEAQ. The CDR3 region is CASSLEGTGGFFTEAFF. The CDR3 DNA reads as TGTGCCAGCAGCTTAGAGGGGACAGGGGGTTTTTTCACTGAAGCTTTCTTT.

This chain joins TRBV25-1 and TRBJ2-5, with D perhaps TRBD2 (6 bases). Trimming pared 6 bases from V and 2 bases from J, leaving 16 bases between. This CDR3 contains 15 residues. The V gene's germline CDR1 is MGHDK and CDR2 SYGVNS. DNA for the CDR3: TGTGCCAGCAGCGGGAGCCGGGTTATTCAAGAGACCCAGTACTTC. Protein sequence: CASSGSRVIQETQYF. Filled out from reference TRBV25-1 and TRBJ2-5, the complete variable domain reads EADIYQTPRYLVIGTGKKITLECSQTMGHDKMYWYQQDPGMELHLIHYSYGVNSTEKGDLSSESTVSRIRTEHFPLTLESARPSHTSQYLCASSGSRVIQETQYFGPGTRLLVL.

The CDR3, as DNA: TGTGCCAGCAGCTTCGGGACAGGCGGGAGGGGTGAAAAACTGTTTTTT. This encodes CASSFGTGGRGEKLFF. This rearrangement joins TRBV7-2 to TRBJ1-4; 8 bases agree with TRBD1. Germline CDR1 and CDR2: SGHTA and FQGNSA. This CDR3 contains 16 residues. V shed 3 bases, J shed 7 bases, and the junction held 10 bases outside the gene matches. The whole variable domain, filled in from reference TRBV7-2 and TRBJ1-4, reads GAGVSQSPSNKVTEKGKDVELRCDPISGHTALYWYRQSLGQGLEFLIYFQGNSAPDKSGLPSDRFSAERTGGSVSTLTIQRTQQEDSAVYLCASSFGTGGRGEKLFFGSGTQLSVL.

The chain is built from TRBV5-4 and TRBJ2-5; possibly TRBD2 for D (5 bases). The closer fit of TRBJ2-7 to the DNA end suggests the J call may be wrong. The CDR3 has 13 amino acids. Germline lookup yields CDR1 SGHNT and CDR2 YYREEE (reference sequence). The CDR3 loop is CASSSGVLYEQYF. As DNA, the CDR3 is TGTGCCAGCAGCTCCGGGGTCCTCTACGAGCAGTACTTC.

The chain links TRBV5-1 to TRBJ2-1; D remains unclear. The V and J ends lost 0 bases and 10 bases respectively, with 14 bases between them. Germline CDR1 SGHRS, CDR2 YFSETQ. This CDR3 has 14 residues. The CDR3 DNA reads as TGCGCCAGCAGCTTGGCCGGTGTCAGGCGAGAGCAGTTCTTC. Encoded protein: CASSLAGVRREQFF.

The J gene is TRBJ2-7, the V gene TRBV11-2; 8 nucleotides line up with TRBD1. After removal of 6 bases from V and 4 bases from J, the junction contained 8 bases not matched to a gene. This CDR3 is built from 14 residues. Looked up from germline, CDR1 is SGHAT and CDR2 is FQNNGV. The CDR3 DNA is TGTGCCAGCAGTTCCGGGACAGGCGCGTACGAGCAGTACTTC. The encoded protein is CASSSGTGAYEQYF.

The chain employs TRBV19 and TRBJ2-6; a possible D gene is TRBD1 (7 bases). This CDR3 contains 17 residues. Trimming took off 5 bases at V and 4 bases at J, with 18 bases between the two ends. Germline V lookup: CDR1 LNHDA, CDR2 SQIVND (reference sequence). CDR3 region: CASSHWRGQGGANVLTF. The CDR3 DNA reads TGTGCCAGTAGTCACTGGAGGGGGCAAGGGGGGGCCAACGTCCTGACTTTC.